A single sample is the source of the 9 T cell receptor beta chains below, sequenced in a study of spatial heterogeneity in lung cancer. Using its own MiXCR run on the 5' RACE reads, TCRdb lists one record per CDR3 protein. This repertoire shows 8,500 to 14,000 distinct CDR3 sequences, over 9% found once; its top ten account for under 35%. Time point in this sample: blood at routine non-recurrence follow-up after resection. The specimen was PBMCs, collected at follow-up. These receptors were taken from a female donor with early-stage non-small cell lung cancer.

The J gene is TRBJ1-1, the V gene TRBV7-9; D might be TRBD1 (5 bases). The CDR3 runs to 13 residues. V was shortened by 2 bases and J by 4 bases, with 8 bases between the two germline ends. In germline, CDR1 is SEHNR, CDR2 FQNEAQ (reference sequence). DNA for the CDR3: TGTGCCAGCAGCTTACAGGGCGGCACTGAAGCTTTCTTT. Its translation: CASSLQGGTEAFF.

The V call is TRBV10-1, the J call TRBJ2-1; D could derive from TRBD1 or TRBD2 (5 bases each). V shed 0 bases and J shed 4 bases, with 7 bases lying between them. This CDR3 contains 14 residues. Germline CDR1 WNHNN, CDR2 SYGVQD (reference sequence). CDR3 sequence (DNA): TGCGCCAGCAGTGAGTCGGGACCATACAATGAGCAGTTCTTC. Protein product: CASSESGPYNEQFF.

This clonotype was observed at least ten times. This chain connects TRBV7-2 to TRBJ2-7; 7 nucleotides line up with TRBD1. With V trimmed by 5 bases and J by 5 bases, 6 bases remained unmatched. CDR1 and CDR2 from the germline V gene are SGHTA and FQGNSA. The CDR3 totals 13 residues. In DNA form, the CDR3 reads TGTGCCAGCAGCAACCGACAGGGCAACGAGCAGTACTTC. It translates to CASSNRQGNEQYF. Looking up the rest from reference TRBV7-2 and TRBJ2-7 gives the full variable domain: GAGVSQSPSNKVTEKGKDVELRCDPISGHTALYWYRQSLGQGLEFLIYFQGNSAPDKSGLPSDRFSAERTGGSVSTLTIQRTQQEDSAVYLCASSNRQGNEQYFGPGTRLTVT.

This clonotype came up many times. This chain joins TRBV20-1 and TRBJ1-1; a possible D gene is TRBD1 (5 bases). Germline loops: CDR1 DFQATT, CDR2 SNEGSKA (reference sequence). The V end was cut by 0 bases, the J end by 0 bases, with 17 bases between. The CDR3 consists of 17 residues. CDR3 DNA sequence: TGCAGTGCTAGAGACCCAGGGATAGGCGTCATGAACACTGAAGCTTTCTTT. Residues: CSARDPGIGVMNTEAFF.

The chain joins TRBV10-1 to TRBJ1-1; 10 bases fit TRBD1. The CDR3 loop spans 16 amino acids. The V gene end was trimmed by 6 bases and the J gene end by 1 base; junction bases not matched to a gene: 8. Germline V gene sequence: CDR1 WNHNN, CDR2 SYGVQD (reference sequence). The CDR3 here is CASSVGQGNGNTEAFF. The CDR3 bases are TGCGCCAGCAGCGTGGGACAGGGGAACGGGAACACTGAAGCTTTCTTT.

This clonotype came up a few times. This chain's CDR3 is CSTTVANTGELFF. As DNA, the CDR3 is TGCAGCACCACAGTGGCGAACACCGGGGAGCTGTTTTTT. J is TRBJ2-2 and V is TRBV29-1; unclear D gene. This CDR3 region has 13 residues. The germline CDR1 and CDR2 sequences are SQVTM and ANQGSEA. With 8 bases removed from V and 0 bases from J, the gap between germline ends came to 10 bases.

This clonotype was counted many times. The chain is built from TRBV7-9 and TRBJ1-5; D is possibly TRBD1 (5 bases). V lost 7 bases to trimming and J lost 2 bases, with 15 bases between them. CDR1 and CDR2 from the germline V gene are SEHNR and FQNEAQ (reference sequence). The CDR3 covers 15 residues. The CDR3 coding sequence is TGTGCCAGCACAAAAGGGGATAACGGCAATCAGCCCCAGCATTTT. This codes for CASTKGDNGNQPQHF.

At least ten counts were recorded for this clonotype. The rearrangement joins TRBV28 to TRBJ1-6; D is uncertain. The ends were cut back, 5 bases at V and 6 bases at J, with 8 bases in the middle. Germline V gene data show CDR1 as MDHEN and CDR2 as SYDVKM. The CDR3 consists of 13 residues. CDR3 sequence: CASSALGNSPLHF. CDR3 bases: TGTGCCAGCAGTGCGCTGGGTAATTCACCCCTCCACTTT.

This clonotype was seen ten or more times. DNA for the CDR3: TGTGCCAGCAGCCCCAGCGGGGGACAAGAGACCCAGTACTTC. This encodes CASSPSGGQETQYF. The gene calls are TRBV7-2 and TRBJ2-5, with 8 bases that match TRBD2. The CDR3 is 14 amino acids. The trim removed 5 bases at V and 2 bases at J, leaving 4 bases unmatched. CDR1 is SGHTA and CDR2 is FQGNSA in the germline V gene.